The next 2 T cell receptor beta chains were all read from a single sample in a study of Ad26.COV2.S vaccination and SARS-CoV-2 variants. Documented treatment: 15 to 20 received Ad26.COV2.S at low or high dose, single or two shots; 5 received placebo; per-sample allocation not given. Material that was analyzed had been drawn on day 63 after the first vaccine or placebo injection. This table comes from immunoSEQ multiplex PCR, and its TCRdb copy is limited to in-frame clones, with some not included. The sample lists around 300,000 clones; 88% were seen once. Sample: peripheral blood, taken in a trial of Ad26.COV2.S vaccine versus placebo. These receptors all stem from a person aged 18-65 years who received the Ad26.COV2.S COVID-19 vaccine or a placebo.

CDR3 region: CASSLLDRVAGNTIYF. The CDR3 nucleotides are TGTGCCAGCAGCCTCCTAGACAGGGTAGCTGGAAACACCATATATTTT. The V gene is TRBV7-6, the J gene TRBJ1-3; 7 bases agree with TRBD1. The length of the CDR3 is 16 residues. CDR1 and CDR2 (germline): SGHVS, FNYEAQ. V lost 5 bases and J lost 2; bases outside the gene matches: 9.

The rearrangement uses TRBV9 and TRBJ2-3; TRBD1 might be the D (6 bases). Trimming took off 0 bases at V and 4 bases at J, with 12 bases between the two ends. This CDR3 region has 15 residues. Germline CDR1 and CDR2: SGDLS and YYNGEE. CDR3 in DNA: TGTGCCAGCAGCGTAGTAGCAGGGACACCAGATACGCAGTATTTT. Its translation is CASSVVAGTPDTQYF. The whole variable domain, filled in from reference TRBV9 and TRBJ2-3, reads DSGVTQTPKHLITATGQRVTLRCSPRSGDLSVYWYQQSLDQGLQFLIQYYNGEERAKGNILERFSAQQFPDLHSELNLSSLELGDSALYFCASSVVAGTPDTQYFGPGTRLTVL.